One and the same sample provided the 17 T cell receptor beta chains below, sequenced in a study of CD8 T cells in ankylosing spondylitis. Study observations and caveats: In ankylosing spondylitis blood, a motif of eight highly homologous TCR beta variants appeared characteristic.

For these TCRs, the target antigens are not known. TCRdb re-analysed the 5' RACE reads in MiXCR, keeping a single row per CDR3 protein. Of about 220,000 distinct CDR3 sequences in the sample, 7.3% were seen once. What was sequenced was blood, either unsorted or a sorted T cell fraction (not recorded which). The receptors were sampled from a male donor with ankylosing spondylitis.

There are a few counts of this clonotype. The chain couples TRBV12-3 or TRBV12-4 to TRBJ2-1; TRBD1 aligns across 12 bases. The CDR3 is made up of 16 amino acids. V was clipped by 3 bases and J by 2 bases; unmatched bases: 2. CDR3 amino acids: CASSFGTGGAYNEQFF. The CDR3 DNA is TGTGCCAGCAGTTTCGGGACAGGGGGCGCCTACAATGAGCAGTTCTTC.

This chain uses TRBV11-2 with TRBJ2-3; D is ambiguous. Germline V gene sequence: CDR1 SGHAT, CDR2 FQNNGV. Trimming removed 1 base at V and 5 bases at J, with 7 bases between. There are 13 residues in the CDR3. The CDR3 DNA reads as TGTGCCAGCAGCTTAGCCCCCTTAGATACGCAGTATTTT. It specifies CASSLAPLDTQYF.

This clonotype was seen repeatedly, ten times or more. The V gene is TRBV24-1, the J gene TRBJ1-2; 12 bases match TRBD1. Germline V gene lookup returns CDR1 KGHDR and CDR2 SFDVKD. The junction had 14 bases not matched to a gene; V was cut back by 3 bases and J by 10 bases. The CDR3 is made up of 17 amino acids. CDR3: CATSDPSGTGGAGDYTF. The DNA of the CDR3 is TGTGCCACCAGTGATCCCTCCGGGACAGGGGGCGCGGGTGACTACACCTTC.

There are a few counts of this clonotype. This chain links TRBV9 with TRBJ2-1; D is possibly TRBD1 (5 bases). The CDR3 totals 16 residues. The V end was cut by 1 base, the J end by 5 bases, with 16 bases between. CDR1 SGDLS and CDR2 YYNGEE come from the germline V gene. This CDR3 is CASSVTGHGGDNEQFF. The DNA for the CDR3 is TGTGCCAGCAGCGTAACCGGACACGGCGGAGACAATGAGCAGTTCTTC.

This clonotype was observed at least ten times. The chain couples TRBV4-1 to TRBJ2-3, with TRBD2 matching 11 bases. V was clipped by 2 bases and J by 4 bases; unmatched bases: 11. This CDR3 has 18 amino acids. Germline V gene sequence: CDR1 MGHRA, CDR2 YSYEKL. CDR3 amino acids: CASSQPGLAGTGPDTQYF. CDR3 bases: TGCGCCAGCAGCCAACCCGGACTAGCGGGTACGGGACCAGATACGCAGTATTTT.

There are many counts of this clonotype. The chain combines TRBV7-6 with TRBJ2-3; 11 nucleotides agree with TRBD2. The CDR3 totals 16 residues. CDR1 is SGHVS and CDR2 is FNYEAQ in the germline V gene. Trimming cost V 3 bases and J 6 bases; bases outside gene matches: 8. The CDR3 region has the DNA TGTGCCAGCAGCTTTATTAGCGGGGGGGCCTGGGATACGCAGTATTTT. Translating it yields CASSFISGGAWDTQYF.

Ten or more counts support this clonotype. CDR3 loop: CASSQRTSGGRGSQYF. In nucleotides, the CDR3 is TGTGCCAGCAGCCAAAGGACTAGCGGGGGCCGAGGCTCCCAGTACTTC. V is TRBV3-1 and J is TRBJ2-5, with 13 positions matching TRBD2. V was pared by 2 bases and J by 9 bases, with 9 bases of the junction left unmatched. The CDR3 has 16 amino acids. Germline CDR1 LGHDT, CDR2 YNNKEL (reference sequence).

A note on this clonotype: Given a much more abundant clone one base away, this may be a read error. The chain uses TRBV4-3 and TRBJ2-1, with 8 nucleotides matching TRBD1. This CDR3 contains 12 residues. Germline CDR1 is LGHNA and CDR2 is YSLEER. V shed 4 bases and J 11 bases; nucleotides not matched to a gene: 4. CDR3 bases: TGCGCCAGCAGCCGGACAGGGATGCAGCAGTTCTTC. Amino acids: CASSRTGMQQFF.

In this sample, this clonotype turned up many times. The genes are TRBV29-1 and TRBJ1-4; TRBD1 might be the D (5 bases). From germline, CDR1 is SQVTM and CDR2 ANQGSEA. CDR3 size: 10 residues. The V and J ends lost 6 bases and 14 bases respectively, with 13 bases between them. CDR3 coding DNA: TGCAGCGTCGAGCAGGGTGGGCTGTTTTTT. This sequence encodes CSVEQGGLFF.

This clonotype has only a few counts. This chain connects TRBV13 to TRBJ2-7; D gene uncertain. Germline V lookup: CDR1 PRHDT, CDR2 FYEKMQ (reference sequence). This CDR3 comprises 12 residues. V lost 4 bases to trimming and J lost 4 bases, with 8 bases between them. The CDR3, as DNA: TGTGCCAGCAGCTCCGAACGTTACGAGCAGTACTTC. Encoded protein: CASSSERYEQYF.

This clonotype was recorded a few times. The chain uses TRBV4-3 and TRBJ2-4; possibly TRBD1 for D (5 bases). Germline V lookup: CDR1 LGHNA, CDR2 YSLEER. V gave up 0 bases and J gave up 4 bases, with 7 bases separating them. The CDR3 contains 14 residues. The CDR3 reads CASSQDRVKNIQYF. The CDR3 bases are TGCGCCAGCAGCCAAGACAGGGTGAAAAACATTCAGTACTTC.

This clonotype was recorded many times. V gene TRBV7-8 combines with J gene TRBJ2-7, with D uncertain. V was trimmed by 2 bases and J by 3 bases, leaving 11 bases between them. The germline CDR1 and CDR2 sequences are SGHVS and FQNEAQ. The CDR3 is 14 amino acids. CDR3 nucleotides: TGTGCCAGCAGCTTAAGGGAAAAGGGCTACGAGCAGTACTTC. As protein: CASSLREKGYEQYF.

Ten or more counts support this clonotype. The chain joins TRBV7-2 to TRBJ1-1; D not certain. The germline CDR1 and CDR2 sequences are SGHTA and FQGNSA. CDR3 length: 13 amino acids. V lost 1 base, J lost 5 bases, and 8 bases lay in between. This CDR3 is CASSLVLRTEAFF. The CDR3 DNA reads as TGTGCCAGCAGCTTAGTACTGAGGACTGAAGCTTTCTTT.

This chain joins TRBV6-1 and TRBJ2-7, with 7 bases aligning to TRBD1. V was clipped by 8 bases and J by 6 bases; unmatched bases: 28. This CDR3 spans 19 amino acids. Germline V gives CDR1 MNHNS, CDR2 SASEGT. CDR3 coding DNA: TGTGCCAGCCCCCCCGACAGGGATCCGGCCCCCTTTGGTTCCCGCGAGCAGTACTTC. Residues: CASPPDRDPAPFGSREQYF.

The sample holds many counts of this clonotype. The genes are TRBV7-9 and TRBJ1-4; D is unresolved. The CDR3 totals 14 residues. V shed 4 bases and J shed 7 bases, with 13 bases lying between them. Germline-derived CDR1 and CDR2 are SEHNR and FQNEAQ (reference sequence). The CDR3 region has the DNA TGTGCCAGCAGCTCGGGCCCGCCCTTTGAAAAACTGTTTTTT. Encoded protein: CASSSGPPFEKLFF.

V usage is TRBV7-9 and J usage is TRBJ1-1; TRBD1 aligns across 8 bases. This CDR3 spans 12 amino acids. V shed 7 bases, J shed 7 bases, and the junction held 5 bases outside the gene matches. Germline V gene lookup returns CDR1 SEHNR and CDR2 FQNEAQ (reference sequence). CDR3 loop: CASKQGVGEAFF. As DNA, the CDR3 is TGTGCCAGCAAACAGGGGGTCGGTGAAGCTTTCTTT.

This clonotype appeared many times. The rearrangement links TRBV9 to TRBJ1-2; D gene ambiguous. Trimming removed 3 bases from V and 8 bases from J, with 11 bases in between. Germline V gene sequence: CDR1 SGDLS, CDR2 YYNGEE. The length of the CDR3 is 12 residues. CDR3 residues: CASSAGKNGYTF. Here the CDR3 DNA reads TGTGCCAGCAGCGCTGGGAAGAACGGCTACACCTTC.